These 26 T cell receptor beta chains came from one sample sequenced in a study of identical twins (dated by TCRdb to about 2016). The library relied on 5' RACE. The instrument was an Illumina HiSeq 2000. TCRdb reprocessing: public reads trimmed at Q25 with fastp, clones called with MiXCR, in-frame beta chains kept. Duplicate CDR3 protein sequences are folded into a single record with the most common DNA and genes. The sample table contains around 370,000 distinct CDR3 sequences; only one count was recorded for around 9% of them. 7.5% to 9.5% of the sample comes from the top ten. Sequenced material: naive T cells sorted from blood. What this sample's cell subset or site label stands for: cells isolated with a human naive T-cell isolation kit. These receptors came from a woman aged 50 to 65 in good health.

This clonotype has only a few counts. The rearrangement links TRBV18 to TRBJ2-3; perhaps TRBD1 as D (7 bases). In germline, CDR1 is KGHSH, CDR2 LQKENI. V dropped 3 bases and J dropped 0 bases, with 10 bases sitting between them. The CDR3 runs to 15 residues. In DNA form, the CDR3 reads TGTGCCAGCTCACCGACAGGGACTAGCACAGATACGCAGTATTTT. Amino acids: CASSPTGTSTDTQYF. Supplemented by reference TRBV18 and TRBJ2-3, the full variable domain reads NAGVMQNPRHLVRRRGQEARLRCSPMKGHSHVYWYRQLPEEGLKFMVYLQKENIIDESGMPKERFSAEFPKEGPSILRIQQVVRGDSAAYFCASSPTGTSTDTQYFGPGTRLTVL.

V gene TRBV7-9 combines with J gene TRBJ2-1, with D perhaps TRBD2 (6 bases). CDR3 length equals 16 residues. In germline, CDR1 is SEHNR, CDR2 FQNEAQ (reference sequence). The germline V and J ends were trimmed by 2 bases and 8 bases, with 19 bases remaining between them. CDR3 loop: CASSLWRGGMVDEQFF. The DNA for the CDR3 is TGTGCCAGCAGCTTATGGAGGGGCGGGATGGTCGATGAGCAGTTCTTC. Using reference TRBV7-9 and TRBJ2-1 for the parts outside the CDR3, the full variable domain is DTGVSQNPRHKITKRGQNVTFRCDPISEHNRLYWYRQTLGQGPEFLTYFQNEAQLEKSRLLSDRFSAERPKGSFSTLEIQRTEQGDSAMYLCASSLWRGGMVDEQFFGPGTRLTVL.

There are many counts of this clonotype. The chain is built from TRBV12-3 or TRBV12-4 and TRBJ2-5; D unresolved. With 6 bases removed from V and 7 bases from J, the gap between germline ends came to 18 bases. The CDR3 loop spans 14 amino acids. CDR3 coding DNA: TGTGCCAGCAGCCCCTCTGGAGTAGTAGTGACCCAGTACTTC. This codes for CASSPSGVVVTQYF.

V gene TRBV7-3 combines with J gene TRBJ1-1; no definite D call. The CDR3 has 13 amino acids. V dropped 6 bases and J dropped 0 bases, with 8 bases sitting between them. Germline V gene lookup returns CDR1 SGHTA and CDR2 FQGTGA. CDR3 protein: CASRSSMNTEAFF. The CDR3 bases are TGTGCCAGCAGGTCAAGCATGAACACTGAAGCTTTCTTT. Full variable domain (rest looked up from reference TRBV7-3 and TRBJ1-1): GAGVSQTPSNKVTEKGKYVELRCDPISGHTALYWYRQSLGQGPEFLIYFQGTGAADDSGLPNDRFFAVRPEGSVSTLKIQRTERGDSAVYLCASRSSMNTEAFFGQGTRLTVV.

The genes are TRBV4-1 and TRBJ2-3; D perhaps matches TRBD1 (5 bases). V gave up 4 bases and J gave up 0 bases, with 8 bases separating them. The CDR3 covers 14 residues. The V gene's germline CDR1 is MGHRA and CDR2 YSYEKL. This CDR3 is CASSRGGSTDTQYF. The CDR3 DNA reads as TGCGCCAGCAGCCGGGGCGGAAGCACAGATACGCAGTATTTT.

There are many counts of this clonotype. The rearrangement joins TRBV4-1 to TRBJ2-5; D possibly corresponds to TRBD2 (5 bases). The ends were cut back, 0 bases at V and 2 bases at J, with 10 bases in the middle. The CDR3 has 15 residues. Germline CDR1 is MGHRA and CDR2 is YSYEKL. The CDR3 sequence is CASSQDVGVQETQYF. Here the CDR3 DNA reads TGCGCCAGCAGCCAAGACGTCGGGGTACAAGAGACCCAGTACTTC.

The CDR3 loop reads CASSPRIVQGTGYTF. The CDR3 DNA follows: TGTGCCAGCAGCCCACGCATTGTACAGGGAACTGGCTACACCTTC. The rearrangement joins TRBV3-1 to TRBJ1-2, with D possibly being TRBD1 (6 bases). Germline V lookup: CDR1 LGHDT, CDR2 YNNKEL (reference sequence). This CDR3 region has 15 residues. V lost 4 bases, J lost 7 bases, and 19 bases lay in between.

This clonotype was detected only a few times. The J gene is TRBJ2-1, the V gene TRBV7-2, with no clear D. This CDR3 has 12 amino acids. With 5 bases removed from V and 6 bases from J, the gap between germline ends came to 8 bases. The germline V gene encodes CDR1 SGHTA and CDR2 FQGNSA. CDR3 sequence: CASSPDLNEQFF. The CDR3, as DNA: TGTGCCAGCAGCCCGGACCTCAATGAGCAGTTCTTC.

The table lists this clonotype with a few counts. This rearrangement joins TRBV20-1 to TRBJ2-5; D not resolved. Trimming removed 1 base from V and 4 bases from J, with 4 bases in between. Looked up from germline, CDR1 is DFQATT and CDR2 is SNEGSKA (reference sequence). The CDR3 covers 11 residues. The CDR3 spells CSARVAETQYF. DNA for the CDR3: TGCAGTGCTAGAGTCGCAGAGACCCAGTACTTC.

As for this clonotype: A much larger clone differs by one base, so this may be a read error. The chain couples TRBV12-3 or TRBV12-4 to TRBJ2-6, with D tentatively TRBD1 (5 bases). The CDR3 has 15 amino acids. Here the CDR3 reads CASSPGNSGANALTF. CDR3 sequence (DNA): TGTGCCAGCAGCCCCGGAAACTCTGGGGCCAACGCCCTGACTTTC.

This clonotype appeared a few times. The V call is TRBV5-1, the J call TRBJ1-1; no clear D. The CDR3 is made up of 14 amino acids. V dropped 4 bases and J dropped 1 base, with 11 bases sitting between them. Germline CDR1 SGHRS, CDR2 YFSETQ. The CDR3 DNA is TGCGCCAGCAGCCGCCAGCCGGGGAACACTGAAGCTTTCTTT. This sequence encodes CASSRQPGNTEAFF.

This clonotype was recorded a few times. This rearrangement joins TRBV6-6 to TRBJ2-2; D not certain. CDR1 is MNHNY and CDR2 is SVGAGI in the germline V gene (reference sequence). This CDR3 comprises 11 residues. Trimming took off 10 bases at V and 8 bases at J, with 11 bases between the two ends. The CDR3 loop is CATLASGELFF. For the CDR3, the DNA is TGTGCCACCTTAGCTTCTGGGGAGCTGTTTTTT.

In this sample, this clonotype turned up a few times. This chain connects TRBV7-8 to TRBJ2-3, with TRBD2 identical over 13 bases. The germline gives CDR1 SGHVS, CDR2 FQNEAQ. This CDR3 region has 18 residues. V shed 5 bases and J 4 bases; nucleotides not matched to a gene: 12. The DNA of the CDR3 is TGTGCCAGCAGCGCACAACCCCTGACTAGCGGGAGGCCAGATACGCAGTATTTT. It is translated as CASSAQPLTSGRPDTQYF.

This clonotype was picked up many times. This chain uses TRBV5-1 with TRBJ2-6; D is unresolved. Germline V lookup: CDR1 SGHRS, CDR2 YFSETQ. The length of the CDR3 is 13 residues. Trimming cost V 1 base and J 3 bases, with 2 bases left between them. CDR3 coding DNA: TGCGCCAGCAGCTTGAATGGGGCCAACGTCCTGACTTTC. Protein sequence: CASSLNGANVLTF.

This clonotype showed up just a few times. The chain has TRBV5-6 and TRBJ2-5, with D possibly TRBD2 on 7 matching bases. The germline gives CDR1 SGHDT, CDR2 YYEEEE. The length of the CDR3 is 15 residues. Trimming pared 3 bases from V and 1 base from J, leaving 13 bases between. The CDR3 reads CASSWGGQSQETQYF. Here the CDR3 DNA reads TGTGCCAGCAGCTGGGGGGGGCAGAGCCAAGAGACCCAGTACTTC.

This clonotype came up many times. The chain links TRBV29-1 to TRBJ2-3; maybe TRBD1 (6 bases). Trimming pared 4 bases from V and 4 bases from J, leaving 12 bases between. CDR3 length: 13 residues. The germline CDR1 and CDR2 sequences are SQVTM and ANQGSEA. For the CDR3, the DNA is TGCAGCGTTGCCACAGGGTGGGCAGATACGCAGTATTTT. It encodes CSVATGWADTQYF.

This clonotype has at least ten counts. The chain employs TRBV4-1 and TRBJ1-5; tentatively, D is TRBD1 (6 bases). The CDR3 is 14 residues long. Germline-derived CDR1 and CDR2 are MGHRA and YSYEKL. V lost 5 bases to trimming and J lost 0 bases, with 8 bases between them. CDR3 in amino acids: CASSWTASNQPQHF. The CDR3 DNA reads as TGCGCCAGCAGCTGGACAGCTAGCAATCAGCCCCAGCATTTT.

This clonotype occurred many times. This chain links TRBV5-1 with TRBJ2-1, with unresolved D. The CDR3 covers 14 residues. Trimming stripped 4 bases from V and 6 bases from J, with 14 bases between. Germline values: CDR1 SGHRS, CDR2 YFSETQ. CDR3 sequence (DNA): TGCGCCAGCAGCCGGGCCCCACCTGTCAATGAGCAGTTCTTC. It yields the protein CASSRAPPVNEQFF.

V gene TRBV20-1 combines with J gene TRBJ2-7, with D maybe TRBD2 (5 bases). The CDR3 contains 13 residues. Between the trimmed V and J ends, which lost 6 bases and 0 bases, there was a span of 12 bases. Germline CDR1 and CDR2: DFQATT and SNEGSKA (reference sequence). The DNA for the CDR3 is TGCAGTGCCCCTAGCACCGACTCCTACGAGCAGTACTTC. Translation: CSAPSTDSYEQYF.

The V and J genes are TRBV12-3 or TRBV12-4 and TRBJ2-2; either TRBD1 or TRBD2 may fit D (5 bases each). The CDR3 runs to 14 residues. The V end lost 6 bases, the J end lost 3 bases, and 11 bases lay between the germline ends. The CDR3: CASRIGTDTGELFF. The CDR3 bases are TGTGCCAGCAGAATCGGGACGGACACCGGGGAGCTGTTTTTT.

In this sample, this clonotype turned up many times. CDR3 nucleotides: TGTGCCAGCAGTAGTCGACTAGCGGGGGTGGATGAGCAGTTCTTC. Amino acids: CASSSRLAGVDEQFF. The rearrangement links TRBV25-1 to TRBJ2-1; 12 nucleotides match TRBD2. From germline, CDR1 is MGHDK and CDR2 SYGVNS. V dropped 5 bases and J dropped 8; count of bases not matched to a gene: 7. This CDR3 spans 15 amino acids.

The CDR3 sequence: CASSVVRTPGEQYF. DNA for the CDR3: TGTGCCAGCAGTGTTGTTAGGACACCTGGGGAGCAGTACTTC. The chain uses TRBV25-1 and TRBJ2-7, with D tentatively TRBD1 (5 bases). This CDR3 is built from 14 residues. Trimming removed 4 bases from V and 7 bases from J, with 17 bases in between. CDR1 and CDR2 (germline): MGHDK, SYGVNS.

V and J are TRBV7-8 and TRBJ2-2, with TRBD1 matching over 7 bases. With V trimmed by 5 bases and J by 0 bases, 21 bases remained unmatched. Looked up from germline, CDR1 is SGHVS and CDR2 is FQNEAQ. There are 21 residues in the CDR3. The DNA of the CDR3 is TGTGCCAGCAGCCCGCGTACAGGGGCCCTAGTAGGGGCTTCGAACACCGGGGAGCTGTTTTTT. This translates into CASSPRTGALVGASNTGELFF.

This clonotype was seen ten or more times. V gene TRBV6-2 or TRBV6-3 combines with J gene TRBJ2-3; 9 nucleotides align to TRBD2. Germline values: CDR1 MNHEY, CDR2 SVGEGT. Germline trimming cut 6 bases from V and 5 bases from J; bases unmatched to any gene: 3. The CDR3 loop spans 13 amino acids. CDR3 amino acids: CASRELAGDTQYF. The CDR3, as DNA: TGTGCCAGCAGAGAACTAGCGGGAGATACGCAGTATTTT.

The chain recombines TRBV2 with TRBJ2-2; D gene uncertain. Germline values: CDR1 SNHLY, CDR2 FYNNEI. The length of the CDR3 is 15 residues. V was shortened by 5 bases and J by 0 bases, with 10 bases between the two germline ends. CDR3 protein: CASSWEGPNTGELFF. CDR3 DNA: TGTGCCAGCAGTTGGGAAGGGCCGAACACCGGGGAGCTGTTTTTT.

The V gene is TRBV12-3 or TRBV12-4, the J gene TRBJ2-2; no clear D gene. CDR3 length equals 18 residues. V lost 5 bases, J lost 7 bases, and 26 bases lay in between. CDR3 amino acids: CASSQPLALPRLFGELFF. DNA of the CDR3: TGTGCCAGCAGTCAACCCTTAGCTTTGCCAAGGTTGTTCGGGGAGCTGTTTTTT.